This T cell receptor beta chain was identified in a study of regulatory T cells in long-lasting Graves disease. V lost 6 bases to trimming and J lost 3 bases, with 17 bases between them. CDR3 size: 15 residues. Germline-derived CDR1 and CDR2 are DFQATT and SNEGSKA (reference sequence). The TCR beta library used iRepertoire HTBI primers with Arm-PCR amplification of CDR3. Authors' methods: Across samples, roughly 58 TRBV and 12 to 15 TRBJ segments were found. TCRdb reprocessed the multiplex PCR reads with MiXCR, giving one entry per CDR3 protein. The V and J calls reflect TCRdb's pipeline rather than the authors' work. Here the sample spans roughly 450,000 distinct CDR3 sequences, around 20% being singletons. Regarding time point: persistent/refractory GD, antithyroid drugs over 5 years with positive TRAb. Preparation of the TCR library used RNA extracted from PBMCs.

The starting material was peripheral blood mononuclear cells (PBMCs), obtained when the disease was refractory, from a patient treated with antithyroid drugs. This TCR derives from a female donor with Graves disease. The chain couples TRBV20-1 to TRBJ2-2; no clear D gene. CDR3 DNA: TGCAGTGCCATGAACCGTGGTGGGGACACCGGGGAGCTGTTTTTT. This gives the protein CSAMNRGGDTGELFF.